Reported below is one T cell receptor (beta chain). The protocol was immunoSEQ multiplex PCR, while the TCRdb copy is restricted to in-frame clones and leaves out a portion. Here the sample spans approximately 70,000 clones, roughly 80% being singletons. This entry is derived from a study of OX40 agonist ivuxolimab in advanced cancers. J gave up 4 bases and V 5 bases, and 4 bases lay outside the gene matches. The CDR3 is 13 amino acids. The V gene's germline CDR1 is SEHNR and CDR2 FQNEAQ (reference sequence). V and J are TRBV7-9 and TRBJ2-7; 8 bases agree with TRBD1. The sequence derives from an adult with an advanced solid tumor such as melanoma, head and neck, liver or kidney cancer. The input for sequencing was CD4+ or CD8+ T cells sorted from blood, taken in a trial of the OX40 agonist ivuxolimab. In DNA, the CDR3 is TGTGCCAGCAGCCGGGGACAGGCATACGAGCAGTACGTC. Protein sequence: CASSRGQAYEQYV.